The 10 T cell receptor beta chains in this list originate from one sample, sequenced in a study of post-analysis software for immune sequencing data. Their antigens remain unidentified. Study-wide points: When patients were compared with controls, about five TRBV segments were more frequent, TRBV5-6, TRBV5-1 and TRBV20-1 among them.

The TCR beta cDNA libraries carried unique molecular identifiers. One entry per CDR3 protein, called by TCRdb with MiXCR from the PCR reads. This sample has about 380,000 distinct CDR3 sequences, with about a third found just once. The sequenced sample was blood. The origin of the receptors is a girl under 18 with multiple sclerosis.

J is TRBJ1-1 and V is TRBV5-1, with TRBD1 matching 7 bases. CDR1 and CDR2 (germline): SGHRS, YFSETQ. This CDR3 spans 13 amino acids. The J segment lost 6 bases and the V segment lost 1 base, leaving 3 bases of the junction unmatched. The CDR3 DNA is TGCGCCAGCAGCTTGATGGGGACAGCTGAAGCTTTCTTT. This translates into CASSLMGTAEAFF. Full variable domain (missing parts from reference TRBV5-1 and TRBJ1-1): KAGVTQTPRYLIKTRGQQVTLSCSPISGHRSVSWYQQTPGQGLQFLFEYFSETQRNKGNFPGRFSGRQFSNSRSEMNVSTLELGDSALYLCASSLMGTAEAFFGQGTRLTVV.

This clonotype was seen a few times. The chain recombines TRBV4-3 with TRBJ1-5; D is perhaps TRBD1 (6 bases). V lost 4 bases and J lost 2, with 18 bases in between. CDR1 is LGHNA, CDR2 YSLEER, per germline. The CDR3 contains 17 residues. The CDR3 sequence: CASSPDPDSRGNQPQHF. Here the CDR3 DNA reads TGCGCCAGCAGCCCAGACCCGGACAGTCGGGGCAATCAGCCCCAGCATTTT.

The chain has TRBV5-4 and TRBJ2-7; the D is unclear. The assigned J gene may be wrong: the sequence end matches TRBJ2-5 better. This CDR3 contains 13 residues. The germline gives CDR1 SGHNT, CDR2 YYREEE (reference sequence). CDR3 bases: TGTGCCAGCAGCTTGGACAGAAAAGAGACCCAGTACTTC. Its translation: CASSLDRKETQYF.

The chain employs TRBV20-1 and TRBJ2-3; 10 positions match TRBD1. J gave up 5 bases and V 5 bases, and 13 bases lay outside the gene matches. The CDR3 length is 16 residues. Germline CDR1 is DFQATT and CDR2 is SNEGSKA (reference sequence). Here the CDR3 DNA reads TGCAGTGCTCGACTTATGGGACAGGGGAGGAGAGATACGCAGTATTTT. Its translation is CSARLMGQGRRDTQYF.

The rearrangement uses TRBV10-3 and TRBJ2-7; D possibly uses TRBD1 or TRBD2 (6 bases each). V dropped 4 bases and J dropped 5 bases, with 15 bases sitting between them. The germline CDR1 and CDR2 sequences are ENHRY and SYGVKD. The CDR3 is made up of 14 amino acids. The DNA of the CDR3 is TGTGCCATCAGTGCCGGGGGCAGGGAGAACGAGCAGTACTTC. This translates into CAISAGGRENEQYF.

The rearrangement links TRBV6-5 to TRBJ1-2; TRBD1 agrees at 8 bases. Per germline, CDR1 MNHEY and CDR2 SVGAGI. The CDR3 contains 14 residues. The V gene end was trimmed by 2 bases and the J gene end by 7 bases; junction bases not matched to a gene: 6. The chain's CDR3 is CASSYVAGGGGYTF. CDR3 coding DNA: TGTGCCAGCAGTTACGTGGCAGGGGGCGGTGGCTACACCTTC.

About this clonotype itself: Mismatch with germline at one junction end may stem from a read error. The gene calls are TRBV7-2 and TRBJ1-2; no clear D gene. The CDR3 runs 15 residues. Germline V gives CDR1 SGHTA, CDR2 FQGNSA. The CDR3 sequence: CAGSPPPGTNYGYTF. The CDR3 nucleotides are TGTGCCGGCAGCCCCCCCCCAGGCACTAACTATGGCTACACCTTC.

The V call is TRBV10-3, the J call TRBJ2-7; D gene unclear. Germline CDR1 reads ENHRY; CDR2 reads SYGVKD. The V and J ends lost 3 bases and 7 bases respectively, with 10 bases between them. The CDR3 totals 12 residues. The CDR3 bases are TGTGCCATCAGTGACGAAATCCGGGAGCAGTACTTC. This codes for CAISDEIREQYF.

The rearrangement uses TRBV20-1 and TRBJ2-1; the D gene is possibly TRBD2 (5 bases). V was pared by 5 bases and J by 4 bases, with 15 bases between. The germline CDR1 and CDR2 sequences are DFQATT and SNEGSKA (reference sequence). There are 14 residues in the CDR3. CDR3 sequence: CSAELPRGYNEQFF. The CDR3 bases are TGCAGTGCTGAGCTACCCCGGGGTTACAATGAGCAGTTCTTC.

The V gene is TRBV7-9, the J gene TRBJ2-5; TRBD1 matches at 8 bases. Germline V gene lookup returns CDR1 SEHNR and CDR2 FQNEAQ (reference sequence). V lost 3 bases and J lost 4; bases outside the gene matches: 4. The CDR3 spans 14 residues. CDR3 loop: CASSFRTGRETQYF. CDR3 nucleotides: TGTGCCAGCAGCTTCCGGACAGGGAGAGAGACCCAGTACTTC.